This TCR beta chain was identified in a study of shared clonotypes between healthy human individuals. CDR1 is LNHDA and CDR2 is SQIVND in the germline V gene (reference sequence). V lost 6 bases and J lost 0; bases outside the gene matches: 11. This CDR3 contains 16 residues. TCRdb's copy holds only in-frame clones and misses some; the assay was immunoSEQ multiplex PCR. The sample lists roughly 2,300,000 clones, 80% to 95% seen once, with approximately 0.39% in the top ten. The sequenced sample was naive CD4+ T cells from PBMCs. The subset: CD45RA+ positively selected. The chain employs TRBV19 and TRBJ2-7, with TRBD1 matching over 7 bases. This clonotype originated in a man between 18 and 29 years old in good health. Some clones in this sample may be carry-over from other donors' samples. Here the CDR3 DNA reads TGTGCCAGTAGGGCCCCAGGACAGGCGAACTCCTACGAGCAGTACTTC. This gives the protein CASRAPGQANSYEQYF.